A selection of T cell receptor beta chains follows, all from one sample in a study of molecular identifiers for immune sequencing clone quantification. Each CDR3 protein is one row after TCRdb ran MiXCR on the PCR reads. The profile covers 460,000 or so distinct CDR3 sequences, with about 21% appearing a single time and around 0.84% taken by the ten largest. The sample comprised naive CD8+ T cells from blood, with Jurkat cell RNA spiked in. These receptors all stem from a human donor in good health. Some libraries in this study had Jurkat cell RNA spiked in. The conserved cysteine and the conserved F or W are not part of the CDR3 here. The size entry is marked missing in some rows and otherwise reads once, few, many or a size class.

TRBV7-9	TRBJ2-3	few	ASSLTGLAGGSSTDTQY
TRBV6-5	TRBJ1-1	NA	ASTLSFEGRWNTEAF
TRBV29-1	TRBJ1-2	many	SVRTTGGYGYT
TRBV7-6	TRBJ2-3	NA	ASSLGEGLPPSTDTQY
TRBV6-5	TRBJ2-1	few	ASKRSGWSYNEQF
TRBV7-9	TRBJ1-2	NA	ASSQLVKDYGYT
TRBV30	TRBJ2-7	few	AWSVQDSSYEQY
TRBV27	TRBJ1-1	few	ASSLLKTGGSAEAF
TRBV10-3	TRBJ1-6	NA	AISEGQSSYNSPLH
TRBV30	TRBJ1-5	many	AWSVLGGGDQPQH
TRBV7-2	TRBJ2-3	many	ASSLMTGRTDTQY
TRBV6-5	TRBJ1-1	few	ASSYPGAVTEAF
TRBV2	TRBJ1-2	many	ASSEQNNYGYT
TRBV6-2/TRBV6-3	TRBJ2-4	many	ASMGAKNIQY
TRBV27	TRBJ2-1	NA	ASSLLATNSYNEQF
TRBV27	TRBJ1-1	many	ASSSYTNTEAF
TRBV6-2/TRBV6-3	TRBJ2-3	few	ASGVGPFTDTQY
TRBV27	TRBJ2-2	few	ASSSEWTGELF
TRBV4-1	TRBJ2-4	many	ASSQQTGSLAKNIQY
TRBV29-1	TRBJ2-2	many	SVEFVKPGTGELF
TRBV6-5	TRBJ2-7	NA	ASSPSSGRAYEQY
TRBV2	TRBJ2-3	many	ASSDSAGSSTDTQY
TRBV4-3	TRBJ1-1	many	ASSQDYGTSGDTEAF
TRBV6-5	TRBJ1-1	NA	ASSQGLQSAF